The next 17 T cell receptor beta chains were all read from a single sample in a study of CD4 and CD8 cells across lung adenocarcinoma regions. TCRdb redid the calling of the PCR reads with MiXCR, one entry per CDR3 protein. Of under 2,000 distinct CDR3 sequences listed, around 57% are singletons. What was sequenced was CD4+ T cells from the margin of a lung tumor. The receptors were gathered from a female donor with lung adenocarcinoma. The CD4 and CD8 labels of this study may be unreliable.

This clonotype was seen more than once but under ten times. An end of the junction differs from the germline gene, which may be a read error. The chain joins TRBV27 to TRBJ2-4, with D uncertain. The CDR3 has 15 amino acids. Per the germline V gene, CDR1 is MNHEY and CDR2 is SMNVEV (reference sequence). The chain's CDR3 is CASTNLGGDGNIQYF. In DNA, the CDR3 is TGTGCCAGCACCAACCTCGGCGGTGACGGAAACATCCAGTACTTC.

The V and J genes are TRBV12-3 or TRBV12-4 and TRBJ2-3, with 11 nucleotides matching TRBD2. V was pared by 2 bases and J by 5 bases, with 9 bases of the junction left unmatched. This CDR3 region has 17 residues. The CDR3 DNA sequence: TGTGCCAGCAGTTTAAGACTAGCGGGATTGAGGGTAGATACGCAGTATTTT. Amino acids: CASSLRLAGLRVDTQYF.

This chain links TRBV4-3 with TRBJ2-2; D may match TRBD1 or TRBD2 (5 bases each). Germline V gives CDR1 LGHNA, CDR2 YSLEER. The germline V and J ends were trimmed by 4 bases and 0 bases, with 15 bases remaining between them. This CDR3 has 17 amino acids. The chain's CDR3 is CASSRQIGLTNTGELFF. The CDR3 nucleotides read TGCGCCAGCAGCCGACAGATAGGACTTACGAACACCGGGGAGCTGTTTTTT.

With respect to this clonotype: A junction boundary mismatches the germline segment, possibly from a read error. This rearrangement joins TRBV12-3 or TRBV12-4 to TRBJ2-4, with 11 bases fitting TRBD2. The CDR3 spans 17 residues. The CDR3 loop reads CASSLGLAGLREDIQYF. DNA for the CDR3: TGTGCCAGCAGTTTAGGACTAGCGGGATTGAGGGAAGACATTCAGTACTTT.

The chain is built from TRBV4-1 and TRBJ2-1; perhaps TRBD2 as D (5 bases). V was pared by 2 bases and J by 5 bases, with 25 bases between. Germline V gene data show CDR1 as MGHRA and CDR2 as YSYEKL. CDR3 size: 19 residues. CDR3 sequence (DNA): TGCGCCAGCAGCCAACAACTAGAAGTGGCCTCAGAGAGAGACAATGAGCAGTTCTTC. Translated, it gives CASSQQLEVASERDNEQFF.

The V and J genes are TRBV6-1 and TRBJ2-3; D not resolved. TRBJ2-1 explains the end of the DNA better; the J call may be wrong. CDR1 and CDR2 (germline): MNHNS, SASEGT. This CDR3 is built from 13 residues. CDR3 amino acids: CASTAGRRVKQFF. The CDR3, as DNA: TGTGCCAGCACGGCCGGGCGACGAGTGAAGCAGTTCTTC.

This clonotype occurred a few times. CDR3: CASSEDEKETQYF. The DNA for the CDR3 is TGCGCCAGCAGTGAGGACGAGAAAGAGACCCAGTACTTC. The chain couples TRBV10-2 to TRBJ2-5; D is ambiguous. The CDR3 is 13 amino acids. The ends were cut back, 2 bases at V and 3 bases at J, with 7 bases in the middle. The germline CDR1 and CDR2 sequences are WSHSY and SAAADI.

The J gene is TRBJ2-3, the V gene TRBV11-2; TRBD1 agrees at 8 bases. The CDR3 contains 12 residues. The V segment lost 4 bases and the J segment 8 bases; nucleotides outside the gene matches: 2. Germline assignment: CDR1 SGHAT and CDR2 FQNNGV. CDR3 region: CASSSTGVTQYF. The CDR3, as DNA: TGTGCCAGCAGCTCGACAGGGGTTACGCAGTATTTT.

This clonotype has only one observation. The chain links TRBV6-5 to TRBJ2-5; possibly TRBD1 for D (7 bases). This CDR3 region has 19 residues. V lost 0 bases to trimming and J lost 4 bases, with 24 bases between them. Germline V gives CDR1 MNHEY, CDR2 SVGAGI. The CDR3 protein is CASSYSMGLGGGDRETQYF. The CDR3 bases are TGTGCCAGCAGTTACTCGATGGGGCTAGGGGGCGGGGACCGAGAGACCCAGTACTTC.

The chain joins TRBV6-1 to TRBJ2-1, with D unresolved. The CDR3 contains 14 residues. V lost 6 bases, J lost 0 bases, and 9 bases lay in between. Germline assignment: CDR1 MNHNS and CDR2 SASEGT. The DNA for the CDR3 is TGTGCCAGCAGGGCTGTTAGCTCCTACAATGAGCAGTTCTTC. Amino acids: CASRAVSSYNEQFF.

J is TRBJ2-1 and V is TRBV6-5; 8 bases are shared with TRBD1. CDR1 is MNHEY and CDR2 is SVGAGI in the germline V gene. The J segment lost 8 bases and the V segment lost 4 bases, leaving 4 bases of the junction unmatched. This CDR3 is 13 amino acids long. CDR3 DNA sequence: TGTGCCAGCAGTTGGACAGGGAACGATGAGCAGTTCTTC. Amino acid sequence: CASSWTGNDEQFF.

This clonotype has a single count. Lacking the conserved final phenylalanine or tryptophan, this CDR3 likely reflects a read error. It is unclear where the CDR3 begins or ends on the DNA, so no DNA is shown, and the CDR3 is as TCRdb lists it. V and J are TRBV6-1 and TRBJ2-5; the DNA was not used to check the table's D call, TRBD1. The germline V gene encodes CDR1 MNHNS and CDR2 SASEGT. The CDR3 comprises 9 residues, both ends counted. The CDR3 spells CASSRDVSL.

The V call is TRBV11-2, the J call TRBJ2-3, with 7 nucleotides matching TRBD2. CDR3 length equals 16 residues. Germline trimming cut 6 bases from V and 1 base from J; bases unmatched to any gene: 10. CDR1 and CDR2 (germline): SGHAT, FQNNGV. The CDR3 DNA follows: TGTGCCAGCAGACGGGAGCCGGGAGGAGGCACAGATACGCAGTATTTT. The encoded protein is CASRREPGGGTDTQYF.

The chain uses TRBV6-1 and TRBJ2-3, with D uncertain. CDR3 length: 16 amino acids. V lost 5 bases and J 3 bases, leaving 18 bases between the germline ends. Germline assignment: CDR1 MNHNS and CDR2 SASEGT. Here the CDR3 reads CASSPMASGATDTQYF. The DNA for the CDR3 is TGTGCCAGCAGTCCAATGGCCTCGGGTGCGACAGATACGCAGTATTTT.

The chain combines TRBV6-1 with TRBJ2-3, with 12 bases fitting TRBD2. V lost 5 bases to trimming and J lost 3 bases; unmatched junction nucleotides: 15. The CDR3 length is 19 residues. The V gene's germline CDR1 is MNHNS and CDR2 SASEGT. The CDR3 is CASSPQRLAGGGVTDTQYF. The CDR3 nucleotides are TGTGCCAGCAGTCCCCAGAGGCTAGCGGGAGGGGGTGTGACAGATACGCAGTATTTT.

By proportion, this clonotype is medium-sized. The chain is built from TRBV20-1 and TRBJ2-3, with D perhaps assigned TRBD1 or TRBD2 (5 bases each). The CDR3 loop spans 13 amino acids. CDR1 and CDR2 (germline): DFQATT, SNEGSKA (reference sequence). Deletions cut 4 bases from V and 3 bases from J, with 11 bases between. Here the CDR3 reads CSANLEGTDTQYF. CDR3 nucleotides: TGCAGTGCTAACCTTGAGGGGACAGATACGCAGTATTTT.

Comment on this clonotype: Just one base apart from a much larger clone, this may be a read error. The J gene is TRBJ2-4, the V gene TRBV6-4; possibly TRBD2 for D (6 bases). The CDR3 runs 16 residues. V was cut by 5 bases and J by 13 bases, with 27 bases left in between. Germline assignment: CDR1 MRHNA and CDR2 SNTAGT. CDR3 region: CASSLTGLSDANEQYF. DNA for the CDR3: TGTGCCAGCAGTCTCACAGGACTATCTGACGCCAATGAGCAGTACTTC.